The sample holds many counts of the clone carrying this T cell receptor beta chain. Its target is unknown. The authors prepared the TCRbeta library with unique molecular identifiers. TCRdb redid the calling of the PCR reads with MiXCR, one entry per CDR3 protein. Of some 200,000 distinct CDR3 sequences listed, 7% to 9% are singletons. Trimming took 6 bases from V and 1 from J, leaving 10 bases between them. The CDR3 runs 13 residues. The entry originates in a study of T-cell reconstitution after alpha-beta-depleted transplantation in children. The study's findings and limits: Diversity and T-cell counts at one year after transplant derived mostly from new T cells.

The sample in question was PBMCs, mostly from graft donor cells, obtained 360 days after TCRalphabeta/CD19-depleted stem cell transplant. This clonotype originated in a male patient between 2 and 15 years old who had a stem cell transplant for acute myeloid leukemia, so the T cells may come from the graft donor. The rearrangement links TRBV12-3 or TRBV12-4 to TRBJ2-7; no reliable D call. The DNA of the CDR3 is TGTGCCAGCAGCTCCCGGGCTTCCTACGAGCAGTACTTC. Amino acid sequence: CASSSRASYEQYF.